This T cell receptor (beta chain) came from a study of blood T cell repertoires in COVID-19. A few counts support this clone. Participant-given clinical history determined each cohort assignment. How the authors handled the data: Estimated nucleated cell counts came from reference gene primer amplification. Using immunoSEQ multiplex PCR, the repertoire was profiled, and TCRdb retains in-frame clones only, with some absent. D and trimming come from the DNA, and the V and J calls and clone size come from that table. The data contain 230,000 or so clones, just over 85% of them singletons. Germline V gene sequence: CDR1 DFQATT, CDR2 SNEGSKA (reference sequence). Trimming shortened V by 3 bases and J by 6 bases, and 12 bases separated the two germline ends. The CDR3 contains 13 residues.

V and J are TRBV20-1 and TRBJ2-1; D gene unclear. The sequencing sample was made of PBMCs or T cells enriched from blood (not recorded which). The clonotype was recovered from a woman between 50 and 59 years old with acute COVID-19. CDR3 DNA: TGCAGTGCTAGTCGCCGTCTTAGCAATGAGCAGTTCTTC. Protein product: CSASRRLSNEQFF.